These 3 T cell receptor beta chains came from one sample sequenced in a study of blood T cell repertoires in COVID-19. Profiled with immunoSEQ multiplex PCR; TCRdb holds only in-frame clones, not every one. Of more than 200,000 clones listed, approximately 80% were seen once; the top ten hold 4.3%. The sample comprised PBMCs or T cells enriched from blood (not recorded which). Every receptor here comes from a man aged 25 to 40 with acute COVID-19.

The chain recombines TRBV10-3 with TRBJ1-4; 12 bases are a match to TRBD1. CDR1 and CDR2 from the germline V gene are ENHRY and SYGVKD. V was pared by 11 bases and J by 8 bases, with 9 bases of the junction left unmatched. The CDR3 is made up of 14 amino acids. CDR3: CASGTGGVSEKLFF. The CDR3 DNA reads TGTGCCTCCGGGACAGGGGGCGTTAGCGAAAAACTGTTTTTT.

This sequence joins TRBV7-6 and TRBJ1-2; D is unclear. Germline CDR1 is SGHVS and CDR2 is FNYEAQ. Trimming removed 4 bases from V and 6 bases from J, with 9 bases in between. The CDR3 has 12 amino acids. Written as DNA, the CDR3 is TGTGCCAGCAGCTCGAGGTCGGATGGCTACACCTTC. Amino acids: CASSSRSDGYTF. The full variable domain, its missing parts supplied by reference TRBV7-6 and TRBJ1-2, is GAGVSQSPRYKVTKRGQDVALRCDPISGHVSLYWYRQALGQGPEFLTYFNYEAQQDKSGLPNDRFSAERPEGSISTLTIQRTEQRDSAMYRCASSSRSDGYTFGSGTRLTVV.

The rearrangement links TRBV7-3 to TRBJ2-1, with 11 bases identical to TRBD2. Germline V gene sequence: CDR1 SGHTA, CDR2 FQGTGA. After removal of 5 bases from V and 7 bases from J, the junction contained 4 bases not matched to a gene. The length of the CDR3 is 14 residues. The CDR3 here is CASSLTSGANEQFF. CDR3 bases: TGTGCCAGCAGCCTGACTAGCGGGGCAAATGAGCAGTTCTTC.